This TCR beta chain was sequenced for a study of siplizumab effects on memory and regulatory T cells. V dropped 5 bases and J dropped 1; count of bases not matched to a gene: 6. Germline CDR1 is ENHRY and CDR2 is SYGVKD. The CDR3 spans 17 residues. Study-wide points: The apparent diversity of naive T cells exceeded that of memory cells, and naive T cells seemed to make a major contribution to the alloresponse. Unstimulated subset assignment was obtained for only a minor fraction of alloreactive clones. The study did not confirm that proliferating Tregs from siplizumab cultures were suppressive.

A word on this clone: What it recognizes is unknown.

The protocol was immunoSEQ multiplex PCR, while the TCRdb copy is restricted to in-frame clones and leaves out a portion. The sample contains more than 85,000 clones, around 90% of which appear only once. The sample comprised Tregs sorted from blood. This chain uses TRBV10-3 with TRBJ2-2, with 11 positions matching TRBD1. This TCR derives from a human donor in good health. The DNA of the CDR3 is TGTGCCATCAGTTTGGACAGGGGGCCCTTGAACACCGGGGAGCTGTTTTTT. It codes for CAISLDRGPLNTGELFF.